These 28 T cell receptor beta chains share one sample of origin, sequenced in a study of T cells in Graves' hyperthyroidism and ophthalmopathy. Authors of the study amplified TCR beta CDR3 regions from RNA transcripts. The HTBI primer set drove a first-round RT-PCR of the TCR CDR3. TCRdb independently ran MiXCR on the multiplex PCR reads; one entry per CDR3 protein. The sample has a few hundred thousand distinct CDR3 sequences, around a fifth seen once. Sequencing was done on a sample of blood. These receptors were taken from an older woman with Graves' ophthalmopathy.

V is TRBV19 and J is TRBJ1-1; D is perhaps TRBD1 (5 bases). This CDR3 is 14 amino acids long. Germline lookup yields CDR1 LNHDA and CDR2 SQIVND (reference sequence). Trimming stripped 2 bases from V and 4 bases from J, with 11 bases between. This chain's CDR3 is CASSISGGVTEAFF. Here the CDR3 DNA reads TGTGCCAGTAGTATATCCGGAGGGGTCACTGAAGCTTTCTTT.

Worth noting for this clonotype: One base away lies a much larger clone, so this may be a sequencing read error. The rearrangement joins TRBV7-2 to TRBJ2-5; 10 bases line up with TRBD1. The germline V gene has CDR1 SGHTA and CDR2 FQGNSA. The CDR3 sequence is 16 residues long. The CDR3 DNA follows: TGTGCCGGCAGCTCGGTGGGGACAGGGGTGGGAGAGACCCAGTACTTC. Protein: CAGSSVGTGVGETQYF.

This clonotype was recorded many times. The chain employs TRBV7-9 and TRBJ1-2; 9 nucleotides match TRBD1. Losses at the gene ends were 5 bases for V and 3 bases for J; bases not matched to a gene: 7. This CDR3 region has 15 residues. The germline CDR1 and CDR2 sequences are SEHNR and FQNEAQ (reference sequence). The DNA for the CDR3 is TGTGCCAGCAGCACCGAAACAGGGGGCTACTATGGCTACACCTTC. It translates to CASSTETGGYYGYTF.

This chain links TRBV29-1 with TRBJ2-5; 9 bases fit TRBD1. Germline CDR1 reads SQVTM; CDR2 reads ANQGSEA. The CDR3 has 13 residues. V lost 3 bases, J lost 11 bases, and 10 bases stayed unmatched. CDR3 residues: CSVEKGMDRGQYF. CDR3 DNA: TGCAGCGTTGAGAAGGGTATGGACAGGGGACAGTACTTC.

There are many counts of this clonotype. This chain connects TRBV12-3 or TRBV12-4 to TRBJ2-2, with 11 bases matching TRBD1. With 4 bases clipped from V and 8 bases from J, the junction kept 6 bases outside the gene matches. The CDR3 is made up of 15 amino acids. The CDR3 coding sequence is TGTGCCAGCAGTTCCCGGACAGGGGGCATGGGGGAGCTGTTTTTT. The encoded protein is CASSSRTGGMGELFF.

This clonotype was seen a few times. J is TRBJ1-2 and V is TRBV5-1; D remains ambiguous. This CDR3 comprises 13 residues. In germline, CDR1 is SGHRS, CDR2 YFSETQ. Trimming took 0 bases from V and 1 from J, leaving 4 bases between them. CDR3 DNA: TGCGCCAGCAGCTTGGCCCATAACTATGGCTACACCTTC. It translates to CASSLAHNYGYTF.

The V and J genes are TRBV12-3 or TRBV12-4 and TRBJ2-7, with a possible D match to TRBD1 (6 bases). V was shortened by 3 bases and J by 2 bases, with 14 bases between the two germline ends. This CDR3 has 15 residues. For the CDR3, the DNA is TGTGCCAGCAGTTTTGGGGGCCGGAAAACCTACGAGCAGTACTTC. Translation: CASSFGGRKTYEQYF.

This clonotype was recorded a few times. The chain employs TRBV20-1 and TRBJ2-1, with 12 bases lining up with TRBD2. The CDR3 length is 15 residues. V lost 8 bases to trimming and J lost 9 bases; unmatched junction nucleotides: 14. Germline CDR1 is DFQATT and CDR2 is SNEGSKA (reference sequence). Here the CDR3 DNA reads TGCAGTCCGTTAAGAGGGCCTAGCGGGAGGGGTGAGCAGTTCTTC. Encoded protein: CSPLRGPSGRGEQFF.

The chain couples TRBV19 to TRBJ1-1; 7 bases match TRBD1. With 6 bases clipped from V and 4 bases from J, the junction kept 8 bases outside the gene matches. Germline lookup yields CDR1 LNHDA and CDR2 SQIVND (reference sequence). The length of the CDR3 is 14 residues. The CDR3 coding sequence is TGTGCCAGTAGACGACTACAGGGGAGCACTGAAGCTTTCTTT. It yields the protein CASRRLQGSTEAFF.

The chain couples TRBV19 to TRBJ2-7, with 12 nucleotides matching TRBD2. The CDR3 length is 18 residues. CDR1 and CDR2 (germline): LNHDA, SQIVND (reference sequence). V lost 5 bases to trimming and J lost 6 bases; unmatched junction nucleotides: 17. CDR3 bases: TGTGCCAGTAGTCCGACCTCCCCTCGACTAGCGGGAGTTAGCGAGCAGTACTTC. It specifies CASSPTSPRLAGVSEQYF.

V usage is TRBV20-1 and J usage is TRBJ2-1, with a possible D match to TRBD2 (7 bases). V was cut by 5 bases and J by 2 bases, with 16 bases left in between. Per the germline V gene, CDR1 is DFQATT and CDR2 is SNEGSKA (reference sequence). This CDR3 has 15 amino acids. The CDR3 region is CSAQEGGLPYNEQFF. In DNA, the CDR3 is TGCAGTGCTCAGGAGGGGGGACTACCCTACAATGAGCAGTTCTTC.

The chain carries TRBV7-2 and TRBJ2-3; D not resolved. There are 14 residues in the CDR3. V lost 5 bases and J lost 0, with 9 bases in between. The germline CDR1 and CDR2 sequences are SGHTA and FQGNSA. The CDR3 DNA reads as TGTGCCAGCAGCATATTAATAAGCACAGATACGCAGTATTTT. As protein: CASSILISTDTQYF.

This clonotype was detected only a few times. The rearrangement links TRBV27 to TRBJ2-5; the D gene is possibly TRBD2 (6 bases). Germline V gene lookup returns CDR1 MNHEY and CDR2 SMNVEV (reference sequence). This CDR3 spans 17 amino acids. The V end lost 0 bases, the J end lost 5 bases, and 19 bases lay between the germline ends. The CDR3 loop reads CASSLSASTRGRETQYF. DNA of the CDR3: TGTGCCAGCAGTTTATCCGCTAGCACCCGAGGGAGGGAGACCCAGTACTTC.

This clonotype has at least ten counts. V and J are TRBV11-1 and TRBJ2-1, with 11 bases that match TRBD2. Germline trimming cut 2 bases from V and 2 bases from J; bases unmatched to any gene: 2. In germline, CDR1 is SGHAT, CDR2 FQDESV (reference sequence). This CDR3 has 16 residues. CDR3 nucleotide sequence: TGTGCCAGCAGCTTAAAACTAGCGGGAGCCTACAATGAGCAGTTCTTC. It specifies CASSLKLAGAYNEQFF.

The rearrangement links TRBV20-1 to TRBJ2-1; 10 bases map to TRBD2. CDR1 DFQATT and CDR2 SNEGSKA come from the germline V gene (reference sequence). The J segment lost 5 bases and the V segment lost 0 bases, leaving 4 bases of the junction unmatched. The CDR3 totals 15 residues. The DNA of the CDR3 is TGCAGTGCTAGAGATGTGCTAGCGGGAGACAATGAGCAGTTCTTC. Protein product: CSARDVLAGDNEQFF.

This clonotype was detected a few times. At one of its ends the junction is not consistent with the germline gene, which may arise from a read error. For the CDR3, the DNA is TGTGCCAGCAGCCTAGACCTCGAACACAATGAGCAGTTCTTC. Its protein is CASSLDLEHNEQFF. J is TRBJ2-1 and V is TRBV11-2; D remains unclear. Germline V gene sequence: CDR1 SGHAT, CDR2 FQNNGV. The CDR3 has 14 amino acids.

Notes on this clonotype: A clone one base away is much larger, so this may be a read error. The rearrangement joins TRBV28 to TRBJ1-1; no clear D. This CDR3 spans 11 amino acids. In germline, CDR1 is MDHEN, CDR2 SYDVKM. Trimming cost V 5 bases and J 11 bases, with 12 bases left between them. DNA of the CDR3: TGTGCCAGCAGTCTCTGGTTGGCGGCTTTCTTT. Translating it yields CASSLWLAAFF.

The sample holds many counts of this clonotype. The rearrangement uses TRBV20-1 and TRBJ2-5; D remains ambiguous. V gave up 5 bases and J gave up 4 bases, with 5 bases separating them. This CDR3 region has 10 residues. The germline V gene has CDR1 DFQATT and CDR2 SNEGSKA (reference sequence). In DNA, the CDR3 is TGCAGTGCTGAGCGAGAGACCCAGTACTTC. Translation gives CSAERETQYF.

This sequence joins TRBV6-5 and TRBJ2-3; TRBD1 is a possible D gene (5 bases). V was trimmed by 2 bases and J by 5 bases, leaving 8 bases between them. CDR3 length: 13 residues. CDR1 and CDR2 (germline): MNHEY, SVGAGI. The CDR3 DNA sequence: TGTGCCAGCAGTTACACCCAGGGAGATACGCAGTATTTT. Translating it yields CASSYTQGDTQYF.

This clonotype was found a few times. This chain uses TRBV20-1 with TRBJ1-4; D gene ambiguous. Germline-derived CDR1 and CDR2 are DFQATT and SNEGSKA (reference sequence). Deletions cut 3 bases from V and 7 bases from J, with 6 bases between. There are 11 residues in the CDR3. The CDR3 sequence is CSASIREKLFF. CDR3 in DNA: TGCAGTGCTAGTATTCGTGAAAAACTGTTTTTT.

This clonotype was seen only a few times. The CDR3 bases are TGTGCCATCAGGCTGGACAGGGGGACCTACGAGCAGTACTTC. Translation gives CAIRLDRGTYEQYF. The rearrangement joins TRBV10-3 to TRBJ2-7; 10 bases match TRBD1. V lost 6 bases, J lost 2 bases, and 4 bases stayed unmatched. The CDR3 length is 14 residues. The germline CDR1 and CDR2 sequences are ENHRY and SYGVKD.

Comment on this clonotype: A much more abundant neighbour one base away suggests this may be a read error. J is TRBJ2-1 and V is TRBV20-1; a possible D gene is TRBD2 (5 bases). Looked up from germline, CDR1 is DFQATT and CDR2 is SNEGSKA (reference sequence). The CDR3 is made up of 16 amino acids. Between the trimmed V and J ends, which lost 1 base and 0 bases, there was a span of 13 bases. CDR3 sequence (DNA): TGCAGTGCTAGAGTGAGCGGCAGAAGCTCCTACAATGAGCAGTTCTTC. As protein: CSARVSGRSSYNEQFF.

This clonotype has ten or more counts. V gene TRBV12-3 or TRBV12-4 combines with J gene TRBJ1-1; D may be TRBD1 (6 bases). The CDR3 consists of 14 residues. Deletions cut 7 bases from V and 6 bases from J, with 18 bases between. CDR3 DNA sequence: TGTGCCAGCACCCTGGGCGGGGGCGGCCCTGAAGCTTTCTTT. Protein product: CASTLGGGGPEAFF.

This clonotype was detected only a few times. The rearrangement links TRBV29-1 to TRBJ2-1, with D perhaps matching TRBD1 (6 bases). V was shortened by 5 bases and J by 5 bases, with 16 bases between the two germline ends. Germline lookup yields CDR1 SQVTM and CDR2 ANQGSEA. CDR3 length: 14 amino acids. In DNA, the CDR3 is TGCAGCGTTAAAACAGGGATTGGACACAATGAGCAGTTCTTC. This codes for CSVKTGIGHNEQFF.

In regard to this clonotype: This may be a read error: a much more frequent sequence differs by one nucleotide. V and J are TRBV20-1 and TRBJ1-1, with 9 bases aligning to TRBD1. CDR1 DFQATT and CDR2 SNEGSKA come from the germline V gene (reference sequence). J lost 1 base, V lost 3 bases, and 3 bases had no gene match. This CDR3 spans 14 amino acids. CDR3 in amino acids: CSASRQGGNTEAFF. The CDR3 DNA reads as TGCAGTGCTAGCCGACAGGGGGGGAACACTGAAGCTTTCTTT.

The rearrangement links TRBV7-3 to TRBJ2-3, with TRBD2 matching 9 bases. Trimming took 5 bases from V and 1 from J; bases not matched to a gene: 4. The germline V gene encodes CDR1 SGHTA and CDR2 FQGTGA. The CDR3 consists of 15 residues. This chain's CDR3 is CASSRRTSGTDTQYF. CDR3 sequence (DNA): TGTGCCAGCAGCCGGCGGACTAGCGGCACAGATACGCAGTATTTT.

The V and J genes are TRBV30 and TRBJ1-5; D gene uncertain. With 4 bases removed from V and 4 bases from J, the gap between germline ends came to 8 bases. CDR3 length: 12 amino acids. The germline V gene has CDR1 GTSNPN and CDR2 SVGIG (reference sequence). This chain's CDR3 is CAWNLGNQPQHF. The CDR3 nucleotides read TGTGCCTGGAATCTGGGGAATCAGCCCCAGCATTTT.

The V gene is TRBV18, the J gene TRBJ2-7; D tentatively reads TRBD1 or TRBD2 (5 bases each). The CDR3 runs 15 residues. V dropped 2 bases and J dropped 3 bases, with 14 bases sitting between them. Looked up from germline, CDR1 is KGHSH and CDR2 is LQKENI. The CDR3 protein is CASSPTGTDIYEQYF. The DNA of the CDR3 is TGTGCCAGCTCACCAACCGGGACGGATATCTACGAGCAGTACTTC.